This TCR beta chain appears in the sequencing data of a study of cytomegalovirus exposure and HLA in healthy donors. Produced via immunoSEQ multiplex PCR; TCRdb's table is partial and in-frame only. This sample has some 350,000 clones, with about 90% found just once. Sequencing was done on a sample of PBMCs. The sequence was obtained from a woman between 25 and 40 years old in good health and CMV-seropositive.

The CDR3 reads CASSQGTSGPYEQYF. CDR3 DNA sequence: TGCGCCAGCAGCCAAGGGACCAGCGGGCCCTACGAGCAGTACTTC. This rearrangement joins TRBV4-3 to TRBJ2-7; the D gene is possibly TRBD2 (6 bases). The germline V gene encodes CDR1 LGHNA and CDR2 YSLEER. The CDR3 covers 15 residues. The V gene lost 1 base and the J gene lost 2 bases, with 12 bases spanning the gap.